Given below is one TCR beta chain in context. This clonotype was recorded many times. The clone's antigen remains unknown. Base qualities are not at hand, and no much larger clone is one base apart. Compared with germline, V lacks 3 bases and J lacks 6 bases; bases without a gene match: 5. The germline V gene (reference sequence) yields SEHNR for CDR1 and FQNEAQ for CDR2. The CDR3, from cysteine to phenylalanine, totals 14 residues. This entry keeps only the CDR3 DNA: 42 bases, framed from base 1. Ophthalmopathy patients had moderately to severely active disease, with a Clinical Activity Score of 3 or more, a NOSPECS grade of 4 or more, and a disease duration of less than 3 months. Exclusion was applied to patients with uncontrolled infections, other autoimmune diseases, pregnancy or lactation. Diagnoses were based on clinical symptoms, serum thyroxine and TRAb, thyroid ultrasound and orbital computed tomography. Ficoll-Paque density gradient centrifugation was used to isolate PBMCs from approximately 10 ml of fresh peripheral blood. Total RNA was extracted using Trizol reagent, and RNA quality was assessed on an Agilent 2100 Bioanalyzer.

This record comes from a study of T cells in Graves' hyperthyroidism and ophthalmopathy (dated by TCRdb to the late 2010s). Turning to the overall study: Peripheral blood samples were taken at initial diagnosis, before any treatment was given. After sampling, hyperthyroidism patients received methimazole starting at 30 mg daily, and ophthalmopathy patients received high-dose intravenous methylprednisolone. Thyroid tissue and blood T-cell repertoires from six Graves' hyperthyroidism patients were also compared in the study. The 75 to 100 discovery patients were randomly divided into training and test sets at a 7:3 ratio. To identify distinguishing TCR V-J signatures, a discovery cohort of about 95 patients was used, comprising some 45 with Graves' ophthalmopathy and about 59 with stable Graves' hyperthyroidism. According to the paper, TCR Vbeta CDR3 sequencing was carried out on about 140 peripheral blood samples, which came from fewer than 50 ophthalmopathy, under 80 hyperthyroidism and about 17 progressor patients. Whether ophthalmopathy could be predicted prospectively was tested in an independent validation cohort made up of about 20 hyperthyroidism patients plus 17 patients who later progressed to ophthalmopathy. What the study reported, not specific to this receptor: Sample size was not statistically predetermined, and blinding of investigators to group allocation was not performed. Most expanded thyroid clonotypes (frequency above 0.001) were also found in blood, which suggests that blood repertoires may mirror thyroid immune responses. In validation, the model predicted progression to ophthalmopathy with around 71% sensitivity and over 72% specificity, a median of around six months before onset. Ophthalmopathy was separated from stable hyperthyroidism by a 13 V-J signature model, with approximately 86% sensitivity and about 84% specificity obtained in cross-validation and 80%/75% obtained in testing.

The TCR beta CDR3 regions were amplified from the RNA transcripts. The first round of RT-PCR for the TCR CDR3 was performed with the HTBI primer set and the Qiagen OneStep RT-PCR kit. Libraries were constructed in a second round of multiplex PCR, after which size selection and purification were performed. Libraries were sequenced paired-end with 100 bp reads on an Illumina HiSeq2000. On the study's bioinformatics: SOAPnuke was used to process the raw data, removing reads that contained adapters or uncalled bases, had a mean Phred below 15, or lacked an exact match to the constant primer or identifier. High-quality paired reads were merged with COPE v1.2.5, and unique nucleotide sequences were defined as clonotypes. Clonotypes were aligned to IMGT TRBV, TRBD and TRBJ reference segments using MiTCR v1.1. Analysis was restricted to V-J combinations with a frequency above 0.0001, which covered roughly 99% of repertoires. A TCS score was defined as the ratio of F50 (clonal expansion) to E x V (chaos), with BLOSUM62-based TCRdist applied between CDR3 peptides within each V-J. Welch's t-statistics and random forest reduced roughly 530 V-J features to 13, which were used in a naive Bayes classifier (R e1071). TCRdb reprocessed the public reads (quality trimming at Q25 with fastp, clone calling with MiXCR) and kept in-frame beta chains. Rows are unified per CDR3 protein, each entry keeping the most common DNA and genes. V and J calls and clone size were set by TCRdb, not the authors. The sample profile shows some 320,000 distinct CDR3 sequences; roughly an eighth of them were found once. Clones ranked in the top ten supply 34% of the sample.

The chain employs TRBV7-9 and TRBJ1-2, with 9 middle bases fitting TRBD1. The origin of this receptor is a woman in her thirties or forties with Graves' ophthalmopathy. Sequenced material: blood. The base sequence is TGTGCCAGCAGCTTCGCCACAGGGGGCGATGGCTACACCTTC. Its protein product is CASSFATGGDGYTF. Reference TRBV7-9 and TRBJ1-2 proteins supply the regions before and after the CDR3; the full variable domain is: DTGVSQNPRHKITKRGQNVTFRCDPISEHNRLYWYRQTLGQGPEFLTYFQNEAQLEKSRLLSDRFSAERPKGSFSTLEIQRTEQGDSAMYLCASSFATGGDGYTFGSGTRLTVV.